Sequencing of this T cell receptor beta chain was carried out in a study of T cell responses to AZD1222 COVID-19 vaccine. On the study more broadly: The analysis combined second doses at about 4 or about 12 weeks.

Clones were read by immunoSEQ multiplex PCR, and TCRdb kept only the in-frame ones, dropping some. The profile shows about 140,000 clones, approximately 88% of them singletons. In the case of this clone: Antigen unknown.

This CDR3 region has 15 residues. CDR1 is SGHTA, CDR2 FQGNSA, per germline. V lost 4 bases and J lost 1; bases outside the gene matches: 4. Notes on the study in general: Repertoires were obtained only post-peak T cell response. Reportedly, nearly half of unique spike TCRs recognized epitopes outside B.1.351/B.1.1.7 mutations. Across spike, vaccine-associated CD4 TCRs were found, dominant at 160-218 and 743-854.

The sequences come from peripheral blood, collected on day 0 of AZD1222 vaccination. The source is an adult in good health. The chain uses TRBV7-2 and TRBJ1-1, with 9 bases that match TRBD1. The CDR3 nucleotides are TGTGCCAGCAGCTCTACAGGGGGCGCGAACACTGAAGCTTTCTTT. As protein: CASSSTGGANTEAFF.